The sequence of this T cell receptor (beta chain) was determined in a study of long-term antiretroviral therapy in people with HIV. The CDR3 consists of 16 residues. The germline gives CDR1 LNHNV, CDR2 YYDKDF (reference sequence). J gave up 3 bases and V 0 bases, and 6 bases lay outside the gene matches. Runs used v3.0 of the immunoSEQ assay and were done at survey level. Assay: immunoSEQ multiplex PCR; the TCRdb copy retains only in-frame clones and omits some. The sample has 15,000 to 25,000 clones, about 87% seen once. The rearrangement links TRBV15 to TRBJ1-1; 8 positions agree with TRBD1. The receptor was isolated from a man aged 18 to 35 with HIV. Sample: unsorted PBMCs, taken 2.1 years after starting antiretroviral therapy. CDR3 sequence reads: CATSRDGTGFYTEAFF. The CDR3 nucleotides read TGTGCCACCAGCAGAGATGGGACAGGTTTTTACACTGAAGCTTTCTTT.